This TCR beta chain was sequenced in a study of blood T cell repertoires in COVID-19. Study summary: T cells, B-cell-depleted T cells, or PBMCs provided the cDNA or gDNA that served as material.

This table comes from immunoSEQ multiplex PCR, and its TCRdb copy is limited to in-frame clones, with some not included. The data contain around 170,000 clones, 83% of them singletons. The CDR3 has 14 amino acids. Germline values: CDR1 SGDLS, CDR2 YYNGEE. Trimming shortened V by 4 bases and J by 3 bases, and 14 bases separated the two germline ends. The rearrangement joins TRBV9 to TRBJ2-7, with D possibly TRBD2 on 6 matching bases. The sequenced sample was peripheral blood. The sequence came from a human donor in a cohort sampled during active COVID-19. In DNA form, the CDR3 reads TGTGCCAGCAGCCCCCGTGGAGGGTACTACGAGCAGTACTTC. It translates to CASSPRGGYYEQYF.